These 29 T cell receptor beta chains were all obtained from the same sample, sequenced in a study of blood T cell repertoires in COVID-19. Data came from immunoSEQ multiplex PCR; TCRdb stores just in-frame clones and leaves some out. The sample contains 200,000 or so clones, around 81% of which appear only once. Sequencing used peripheral blood. The receptors stem from a woman in her twenties or thirties who had recovered from COVID-19.

The chain links TRBV12-5 to TRBJ2-5; D not resolved. V was cut by 7 bases and J by 2 bases, with 20 bases left in between. The CDR3 is 16 residues long. The germline CDR1 and CDR2 sequences are LGHNT and FRNRAP. CDR3 sequence reads: CASASPTGSGQETQYF. The CDR3 coding sequence is TGTGCTAGTGCATCCCCTACGGGTTCCGGGCAAGAGACCCAGTACTTC.

The chain combines TRBV27 with TRBJ2-7; 9 bases line up with TRBD1. This CDR3 comprises 16 residues. Germline values: CDR1 MNHEY, CDR2 SMNVEV (reference sequence). Germline trimming cut 7 bases from V and 3 bases from J; bases unmatched to any gene: 13. As DNA, the CDR3 is TGTGCCAGCACCATGAGGGTGGGGGGACAGGGCTACGAGCAGTACTTC. It codes for CASTMRVGGQGYEQYF.

This chain's CDR3 is CASSRTGGQGYTF. The CDR3, as DNA: TGTGCCAGCAGCCGGACAGGGGGCCAGGGCTACACCTTC. The chain links TRBV9 to TRBJ1-2; 11 nucleotides match TRBD1. The CDR3 covers 13 residues. Germline trimming cut 4 bases from V and 8 bases from J; bases unmatched to any gene: 4. Germline assignment: CDR1 SGDLS and CDR2 YYNGEE. The variable domain in full, completed from reference TRBV9 and TRBJ1-2, reads DSGVTQTPKHLITATGQRVTLRCSPRSGDLSVYWYQQSLDQGLQFLIQYYNGEERAKGNILERFSAQQFPDLHSELNLSSLELGDSALYFCASSRTGGQGYTFGSGTRLTVV.

This clone was seen a few times. The chain joins TRBV7-2 to TRBJ2-2; D is perhaps TRBD2 (6 bases). The CDR3 is made up of 14 amino acids. The V gene's germline CDR1 is SGHTA and CDR2 FQGNSA. V lost 3 bases and J 9 bases, leaving 14 bases between the germline ends. CDR3: CASSFTGSGRELFF. DNA of the CDR3: TGTGCCAGCAGCTTCACCGGGAGCGGCAGGGAGCTGTTTTTT.

V is TRBV6-1 and J is TRBJ1-6; the D is unclear. Germline V gene sequence: CDR1 MNHNS, CDR2 SASEGT. This CDR3 has 12 residues. Trimming pared 1 base from V and 9 bases from J, leaving 4 bases between. Here the CDR3 DNA reads TGTGCCAGCAGTGAAGAGCGTTCACCCCTCCACTTT. It specifies CASSEERSPLHF.

The genes are TRBV9 and TRBJ2-1; 8 bases align to TRBD1. Germline CDR1 SGDLS, CDR2 YYNGEE. The ends lost 1 base at V and 2 bases at J; junction bases unmatched: 2. The CDR3 has 15 amino acids. The DNA for the CDR3 is TGTGCCAGCAGCGTATCAGGGGGCCCCTACAATGAGCAGTTCTTC. It is translated as CASSVSGGPYNEQFF.

V usage is TRBV18 and J usage is TRBJ2-7, with D perhaps TRBD1 (6 bases). Germline V gives CDR1 KGHSH, CDR2 LQKENI. The CDR3 length is 15 residues. V lost 3 bases to trimming and J lost 6 bases, with 18 bases between them. For the CDR3, the DNA is TGTGCCAGCTCACCGTACCCCGGGACATCAGGCGAGCAGTACTTC. This sequence encodes CASSPYPGTSGEQYF. Complete variable domain (other parts from reference TRBV18 and TRBJ2-7): NAGVMQNPRHLVRRRGQEARLRCSPMKGHSHVYWYRQLPEEGLKFMVYLQKENIIDESGMPKERFSAEFPKEGPSILRIQQVVRGDSAAYFCASSPYPGTSGEQYFGPGTRLTVT.

This rearrangement joins TRBV5-4 to TRBJ2-3, with D perhaps matching TRBD2 (5 bases). The CDR3 is 16 amino acids. With 1 base removed from V and 1 base from J, the gap between germline ends came to 13 bases. CDR1 is SGHNT, CDR2 YYREEE, per germline (reference sequence). The CDR3 reads CASSLLSGEGTDTQYF. The DNA for the CDR3 is TGTGCCAGCAGCTTGCTGAGCGGAGAAGGCACAGATACGCAGTATTTT.

The V and J genes are TRBV30 and TRBJ2-3, with D possibly being TRBD1 (5 bases). CDR3 length: 15 amino acids. The germline V and J ends were trimmed by 3 bases and 2 bases, with 15 bases remaining between them. Looked up from germline, CDR1 is GTSNPN and CDR2 is SVGIG (reference sequence). CDR3 loop: CAWRDRQGHTDTQYF. In nucleotides, the CDR3 is TGTGCCTGGAGAGATCGGCAGGGTCACACAGATACGCAGTATTTT.

The chain joins TRBV10-3 to TRBJ2-7; the match to TRBD1 covers 9 bases. V shed 7 bases and J 5 bases; nucleotides not matched to a gene: 9. The germline CDR1 and CDR2 sequences are ENHRY and SYGVKD. This CDR3 has 14 amino acids. The chain's CDR3 is CAITPGQGINEQYF. CDR3 DNA: TGTGCCATCACCCCGGGACAGGGTATCAACGAGCAGTACTTC.

The chain recombines TRBV29-1 with TRBJ2-1; unclear D gene. The V gene's germline CDR1 is SQVTM and CDR2 ANQGSEA. CDR3 length: 11 residues. With 5 bases removed from V and 10 bases from J, the gap between germline ends came to 12 bases. CDR3 nucleotides: TGCAGCGTTCAGGATACTTACGAGCAGTTCTTC. It codes for CSVQDTYEQFF.

This clone was counted once. CDR3 region: CAIREAYNEQFF. DNA of the CDR3: TGTGCCATCAGGGAGGCCTACAATGAGCAGTTCTTC. The chain carries TRBV2 and TRBJ2-1; D is possibly TRBD2 (6 bases). Looked up from germline, CDR1 is SNHLY and CDR2 is FYNNEI. This CDR3 is built from 12 residues. The V gene lost 10 bases and the J gene lost 2 bases, with 9 bases spanning the gap. Using reference TRBV2 and TRBJ2-1 for the parts outside the CDR3, the full variable domain is EPEVTQTPSHQVTQMGQEVILRCVPISNHLYFYWYRQILGQKVEFLVSFYNNEISEKSEIFDDQFSVERPDGSNFTLKIRSTKLEDSAMYFCAIREAYNEQFFGPGTRLTVL.

The chain has TRBV14 and TRBJ2-1; 7 bases agree with TRBD2. The trim removed 4 bases at V and 2 bases at J, leaving 8 bases unmatched. The CDR3 covers 16 residues. Germline CDR1 SGHDN, CDR2 FVKESK. The CDR3 protein is CASSLLTGRAYNEQFF. CDR3 nucleotides: TGTGCCAGCAGCCTCTTGACGGGGAGGGCCTACAATGAGCAGTTCTTC.

The chain recombines TRBV28 with TRBJ2-4; D possibly corresponds to TRBD1 (6 bases). Deletions cut 5 bases from V and 6 bases from J, with 8 bases between. The CDR3 length is 12 residues. The germline V gene has CDR1 MDHEN and CDR2 SYDVKM. CDR3 amino acids: CASSRRGNIQYF. For the CDR3, the DNA is TGTGCCAGCAGTCGCAGGGGAAACATTCAGTACTTC.

This chain connects TRBV5-1 to TRBJ2-5, with D possibly being TRBD2 (6 bases). The CDR3 contains 14 residues. From germline, CDR1 is SGHRS and CDR2 YFSETQ. V was cut by 2 bases and J by 1 base, with 9 bases left in between. This CDR3 is CASSFAGSQETQYF. CDR3 nucleotide sequence: TGCGCCAGCAGCTTTGCCGGGAGCCAAGAGACCCAGTACTTC.

V usage is TRBV29-1 and J usage is TRBJ1-6; 7 bases match TRBD1. The germline CDR1 and CDR2 sequences are SQVTM and ANQGSEA. After removal of 6 bases from V and 6 bases from J, the junction contained 5 bases not matched to a gene. The CDR3 covers 13 residues. The CDR3 DNA reads as TGCAGCGTGGGTCCAGGGGGTAATTCACCCCTCCACTTT. Protein sequence: CSVGPGGNSPLHF.

The chain carries TRBV27 and TRBJ2-3; unclear D gene. Germline assignment: CDR1 MNHEY and CDR2 SMNVEV (reference sequence). Trimming cost V 5 bases and J 8 bases, with 17 bases left between them. The CDR3 totals 14 residues. The CDR3 sequence is CASSLDFAIGTQYF. The CDR3 DNA follows: TGTGCCAGCAGTCTCGACTTCGCTATAGGTACGCAGTATTTT.

V usage is TRBV30 and J usage is TRBJ1-3; unclear D gene. From germline, CDR1 is GTSNPN and CDR2 SVGIG (reference sequence). The CDR3 is 15 residues long. Trimming cost V 0 bases and J 1 base, with 10 bases left between them. CDR3: CAWSVLEGSGNTIYF. CDR3 nucleotide sequence: TGTGCCTGGAGTGTACTTGAGGGATCTGGAAACACCATATATTTT.

The chain is built from TRBV4-1 and TRBJ2-1, with TRBD2 matching over 8 bases. The V and J ends lost 0 bases and 5 bases, in that order; junction bases with no gene match: 12. CDR3 length equals 18 residues. Germline loops: CDR1 MGHRA, CDR2 YSYEKL. DNA of the CDR3: TGCGCCAGCAGCCAAGATAACTTTGAGGCGGGAGGCCACAATGAGCAGTTCTTC. Amino acids: CASSQDNFEAGGHNEQFF.

In regard to this clone: Other DNA sequences in the same sample also yield this CDR3. The chain is built from TRBV12-3 or TRBV12-4 and TRBJ2-5; no firm D call. The germline V and J ends were trimmed by 1 base and 3 bases, with 3 bases remaining between them. This CDR3 is built from 12 residues. CDR3 nucleotide sequence: TGTGCCAGCAGTTTAGTCGAAGAGACCCAGTACTTC. It is translated as CASSLVEETQYF.

V is TRBV19 and J is TRBJ2-7, with 12 positions matching TRBD2. V lost 7 bases, J lost 5 bases, and 27 bases stayed unmatched. In germline, CDR1 is LNHDA, CDR2 SQIVND (reference sequence). The CDR3 is 21 residues long. The CDR3, as DNA: TGTGCCAGTACTCGGGGGGTTCCCCGTATCCTGACTAGCGGGAGCCCTGACGAGCAGTACTTC. It specifies CASTRGVPRILTSGSPDEQYF.

CDR3 nucleotide sequence: TGTGCCATCGGCCGGGACAGGGGCTACGAGCAGTACTTC. This gives the protein CAIGRDRGYEQYF. J is TRBJ2-7 and V is TRBV5-4; TRBD1 matches 10 bases. The CDR3 runs to 13 residues. Per the germline V gene, CDR1 is SGHNT and CDR2 is YYREEE (reference sequence). J gave up 3 bases and V 9 bases, and 6 bases lay outside the gene matches.

The CDR3, as DNA: TGTGCCAGCAGCTCTAGTTTGGGGGGGCGCAATCAGCCCCAGCATTTT. Translating it yields CASSSSLGGRNQPQHF. J is TRBJ1-5 and V is TRBV28; TRBD1 is a possible D gene (6 bases). This CDR3 contains 16 residues. The V end was cut by 6 bases, the J end by 2 bases, with 17 bases between. Per germline, CDR1 MDHEN and CDR2 SYDVKM.

The chain recombines TRBV29-1 with TRBJ1-6, with a tentative D call TRBD1 (5 bases). V was shortened by 6 bases and J by 6 bases, with 12 bases between the two germline ends. The CDR3 spans 13 residues. In germline, CDR1 is SQVTM, CDR2 ANQGSEA. The CDR3, as DNA: TGCAGCGTCGCCCAGGGTGGTAATTCACCCCTCCACTTT. It translates to CSVAQGGNSPLHF.

CDR3 DNA sequence: TGTGCCAGCAGCGTAGCTAGCGGGAGGGCCGGGAGCTCCTACAATGAGCAGTTCTTC. It codes for CASSVASGRAGSSYNEQFF. The V and J genes are TRBV9 and TRBJ2-1; 12 bases fit TRBD2. V lost 0 bases and J lost 0; bases outside the gene matches: 7. There are 19 residues in the CDR3. In germline, CDR1 is SGDLS, CDR2 YYNGEE.

This clone has only a few counts. V gene TRBV25-1 combines with J gene TRBJ2-7, with 7 bases identical to TRBD1. The trim removed 4 bases at V and 2 bases at J, leaving 8 bases unmatched. The CDR3 spans 15 residues. Germline V lookup: CDR1 MGHDK, CDR2 SYGVNS. The CDR3 loop reads CASSGTGENTYEQYF. Written as DNA, the CDR3 is TGTGCCAGCAGTGGGACAGGAGAGAATACCTACGAGCAGTACTTC.

The V gene is TRBV6-5, the J gene TRBJ1-1; the D gene is possibly TRBD1 (6 bases). V dropped 5 bases and J dropped 7 bases, with 17 bases sitting between them. The CDR3 is 14 residues long. Per the germline V gene, CDR1 is MNHEY and CDR2 is SVGAGI. The CDR3 region has the DNA TGTGCCAGCAGTCCCGGACAGCACCCTTTTGAAGCTTTCTTT. This translates into CASSPGQHPFEAFF.

This chain connects TRBV7-6 to TRBJ2-1, with TRBD1 as a possible D gene (6 bases). The CDR3 is 16 amino acids. Germline V gene sequence: CDR1 SGHVS, CDR2 FNYEAQ. The V and J ends lost 3 bases and 4 bases respectively, with 16 bases between them. DNA of the CDR3: TGTGCCAGCAGCTTTACGACAGGAGACGGATACAATGAGCAGTTCTTC. Its protein is CASSFTTGDGYNEQFF.

This clone has just one count. The CDR3 spells CAWSVQGGAGTDTQYF. Here the CDR3 DNA reads TGTGCCTGGAGTGTACAAGGGGGAGCTGGCACAGATACGCAGTATTTT. The chain carries TRBV30 and TRBJ2-3; D is possibly TRBD1 (6 bases). Trimming left V 0 bases short and J 1 base short, with 14 bases between. There are 16 residues in the CDR3. The germline V gene has CDR1 GTSNPN and CDR2 SVGIG (reference sequence).